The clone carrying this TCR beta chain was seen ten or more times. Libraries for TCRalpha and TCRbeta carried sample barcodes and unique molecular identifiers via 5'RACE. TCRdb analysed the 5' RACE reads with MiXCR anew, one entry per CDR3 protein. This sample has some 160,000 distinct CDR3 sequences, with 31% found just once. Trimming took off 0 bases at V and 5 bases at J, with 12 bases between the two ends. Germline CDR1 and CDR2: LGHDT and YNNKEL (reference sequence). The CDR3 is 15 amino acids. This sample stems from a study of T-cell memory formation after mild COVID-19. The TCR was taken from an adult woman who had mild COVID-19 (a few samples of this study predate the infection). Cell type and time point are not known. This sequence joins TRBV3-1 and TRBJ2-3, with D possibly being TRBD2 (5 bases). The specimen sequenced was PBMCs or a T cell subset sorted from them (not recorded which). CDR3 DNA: TGTGCCAGCAGCCAAGATTTTGGACTTCAAGATACGCAGTATTTT. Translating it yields CASSQDFGLQDTQYF.